Described below is a single TCR beta chain sequence and its context. Its antigen remains unidentified. Both 60 Vbeta primers and 13 Jbeta primers went into the PCR. Repertoires were generated with immunoSEQ multiplex PCR, while TCRdb's copy carries only in-frame clones and drops some. The profile covers over 80,000 clones, with approximately 74% appearing a single time and around 14% taken by the ten largest. This entry belongs to a study of cytomegalovirus exposure and HLA in healthy donors. Study in general: Previous work identified roughly 110 million unique TCR beta sequences from 200 million or so T cells.

The CDR3 extends over 14 amino acids. Per the germline V gene, CDR1 is SGHRS and CDR2 is YFSETQ. Losses at the gene ends were 5 bases for V and 6 bases for J; bases not matched to a gene: 4. Whole-study findings and limits: In presence/absence analyses, roughly uniform sequencing depth across donors was assumed. Most CMV-associated TCR beta chains were later found to appear HLA-restricted. A cluster of highly shared sequence variants was likely a sequencing artifact.

The receptor was isolated from a woman in her 70s in good health and CMV-seropositive. Sequences were obtained from PBMCs. The chain is built from TRBV5-1 and TRBJ2-1; 11 bases map to TRBD1. The CDR3 loop reads CASRSGQGANEQFF. CDR3 sequence (DNA): TGCGCCAGCAGATCTGGACAGGGGGCCAATGAGCAGTTCTTC.